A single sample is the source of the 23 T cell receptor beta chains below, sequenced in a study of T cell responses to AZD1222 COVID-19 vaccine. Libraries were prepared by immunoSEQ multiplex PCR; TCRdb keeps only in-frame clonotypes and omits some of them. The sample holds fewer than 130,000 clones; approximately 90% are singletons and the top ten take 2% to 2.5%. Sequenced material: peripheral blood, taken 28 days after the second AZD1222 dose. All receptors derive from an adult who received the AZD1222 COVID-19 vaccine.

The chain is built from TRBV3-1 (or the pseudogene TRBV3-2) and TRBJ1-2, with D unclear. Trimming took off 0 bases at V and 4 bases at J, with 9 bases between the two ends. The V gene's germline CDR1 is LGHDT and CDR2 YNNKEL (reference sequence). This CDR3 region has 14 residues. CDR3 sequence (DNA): TGTGCCAGCAGCCAAGATCCCAACAGCTATGGCTACACCTTC. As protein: CASSQDPNSYGYTF.

The CDR3 is CAWRQLAGRLGGEQFF. As DNA, the CDR3 is TGTGCCTGGAGACAACTAGCGGGAAGACTTGGGGGTGAGCAGTTCTTC. The chain couples TRBV30 to TRBJ2-1, with 10 bases matching TRBD2. Germline V gene data show CDR1 as GTSNPN and CDR2 as SVGIG (reference sequence). This CDR3 has 16 residues. The V segment lost 3 bases and the J segment 9 bases; nucleotides outside the gene matches: 14.

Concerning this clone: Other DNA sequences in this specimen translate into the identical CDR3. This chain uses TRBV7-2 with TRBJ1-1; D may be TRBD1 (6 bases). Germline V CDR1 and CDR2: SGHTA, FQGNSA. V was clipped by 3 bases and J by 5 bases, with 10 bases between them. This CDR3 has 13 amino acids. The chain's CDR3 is CASSFGRGTEAFF. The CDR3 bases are TGTGCCAGCAGCTTCGGCAGGGGTACTGAAGCTTTCTTT. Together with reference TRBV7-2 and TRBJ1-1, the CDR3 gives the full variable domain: GAGVSQSPSNKVTEKGKDVELRCDPISGHTALYWYRQSLGQGLEFLIYFQGNSAPDKSGLPSDRFSAERTGGSVSTLTIQRTQQEDSAVYLCASSFGRGTEAFFGQGTRLTVV.

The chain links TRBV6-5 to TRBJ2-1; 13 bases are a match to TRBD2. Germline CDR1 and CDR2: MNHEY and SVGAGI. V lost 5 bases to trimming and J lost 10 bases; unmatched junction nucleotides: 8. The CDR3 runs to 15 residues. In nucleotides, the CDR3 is TGTGCCAGCAGTACCGGGACTAGCGGGGTCATGGAGCAGTTCTTC. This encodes CASSTGTSGVMEQFF.

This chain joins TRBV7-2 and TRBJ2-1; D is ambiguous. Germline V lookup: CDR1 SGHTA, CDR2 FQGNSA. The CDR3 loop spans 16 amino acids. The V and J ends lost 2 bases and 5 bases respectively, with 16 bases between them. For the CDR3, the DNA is TGTGCCAGCAGCTTATCCCACCAGACACTTGACAATGAGCAGTTCTTC. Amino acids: CASSLSHQTLDNEQFF. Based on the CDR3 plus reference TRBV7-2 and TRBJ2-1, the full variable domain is GAGVSQSPSNKVTEKGKDVELRCDPISGHTALYWYRQSLGQGLEFLIYFQGNSAPDKSGLPSDRFSAERTGGSVSTLTIQRTQQEDSAVYLCASSLSHQTLDNEQFFGPGTRLTVL.

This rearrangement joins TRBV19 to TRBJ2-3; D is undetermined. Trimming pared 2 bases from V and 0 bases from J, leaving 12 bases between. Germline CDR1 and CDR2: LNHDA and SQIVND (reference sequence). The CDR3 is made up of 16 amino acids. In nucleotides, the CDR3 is TGTGCCAGTAGTATATCCTACTCACCAAGCACAGATACGCAGTATTTT. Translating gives CASSISYSPSTDTQYF.

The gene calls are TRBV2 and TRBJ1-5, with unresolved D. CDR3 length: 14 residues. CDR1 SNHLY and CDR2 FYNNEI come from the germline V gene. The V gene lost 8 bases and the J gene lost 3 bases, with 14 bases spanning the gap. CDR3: CASSAGDYNQPQHF. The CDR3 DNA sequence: TGTGCCAGCTCGGCAGGTGACTACAATCAGCCCCAGCATTTT.

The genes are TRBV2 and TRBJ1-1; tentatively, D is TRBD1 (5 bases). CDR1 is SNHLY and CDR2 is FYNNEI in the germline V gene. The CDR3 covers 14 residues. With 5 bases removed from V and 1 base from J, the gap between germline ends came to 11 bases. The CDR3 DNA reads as TGTGCCAGCAGTCACCCGGGGCCGAACACTGAAGCTTTCTTT. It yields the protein CASSHPGPNTEAFF.

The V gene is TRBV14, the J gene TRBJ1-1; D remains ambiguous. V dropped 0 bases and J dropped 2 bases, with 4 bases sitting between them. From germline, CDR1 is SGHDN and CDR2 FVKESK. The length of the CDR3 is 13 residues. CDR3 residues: CASSQEANTEAFF. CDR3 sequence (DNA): TGTGCCAGCAGCCAAGAAGCTAACACTGAAGCTTTCTTT.

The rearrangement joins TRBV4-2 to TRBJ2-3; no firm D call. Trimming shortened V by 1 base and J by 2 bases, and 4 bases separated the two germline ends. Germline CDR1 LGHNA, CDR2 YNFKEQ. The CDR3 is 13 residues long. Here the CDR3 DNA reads TGTGCCAGCAGCCAAGCCCCCACAGATACGCAGTATTTT. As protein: CASSQAPTDTQYF.

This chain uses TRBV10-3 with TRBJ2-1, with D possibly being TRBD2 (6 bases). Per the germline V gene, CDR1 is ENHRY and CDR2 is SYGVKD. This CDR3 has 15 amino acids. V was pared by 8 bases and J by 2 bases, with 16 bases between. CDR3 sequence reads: CAIRGDSNPYNEQFF. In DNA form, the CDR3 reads TGTGCCATCCGCGGGGACTCTAATCCCTACAATGAGCAGTTCTTC.

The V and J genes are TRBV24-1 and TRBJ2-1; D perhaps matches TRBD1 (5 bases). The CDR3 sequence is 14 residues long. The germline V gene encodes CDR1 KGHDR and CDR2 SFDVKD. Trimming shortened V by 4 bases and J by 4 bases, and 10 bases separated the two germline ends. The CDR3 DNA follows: TGTGCCACCAGTGACAGGGTCTCTTACAATGAGCAGTTCTTC. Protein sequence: CATSDRVSYNEQFF.

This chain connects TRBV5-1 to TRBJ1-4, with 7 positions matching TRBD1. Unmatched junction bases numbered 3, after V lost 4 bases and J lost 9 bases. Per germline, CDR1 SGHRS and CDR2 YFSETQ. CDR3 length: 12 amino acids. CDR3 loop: CASSGDRKKLFF. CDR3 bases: TGCGCCAGCAGCGGGGACAGAAAAAAACTGTTTTTT.

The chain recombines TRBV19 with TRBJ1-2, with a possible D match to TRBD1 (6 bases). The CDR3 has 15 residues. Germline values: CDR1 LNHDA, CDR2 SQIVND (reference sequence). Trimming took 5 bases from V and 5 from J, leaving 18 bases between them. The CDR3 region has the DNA TGTGCCAGTAGTGTAACGATGACAGGAGAATATGGCTACACCTTC. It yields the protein CASSVTMTGEYGYTF.

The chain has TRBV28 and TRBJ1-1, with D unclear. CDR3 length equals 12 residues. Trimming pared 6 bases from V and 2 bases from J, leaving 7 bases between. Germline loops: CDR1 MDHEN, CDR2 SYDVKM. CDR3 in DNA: TGTGCCAGCAGGACGGTAAACACTGAAGCTTTCTTT. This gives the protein CASRTVNTEAFF.

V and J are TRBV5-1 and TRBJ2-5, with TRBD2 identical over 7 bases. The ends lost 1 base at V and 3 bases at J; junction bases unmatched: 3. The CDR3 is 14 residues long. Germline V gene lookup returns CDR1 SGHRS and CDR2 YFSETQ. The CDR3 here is CASSLYGTKETQYF. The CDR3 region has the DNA TGCGCCAGCAGCTTGTACGGGACTAAAGAGACCCAGTACTTC. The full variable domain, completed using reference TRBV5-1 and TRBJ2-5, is KAGVTQTPRYLIKTRGQQVTLSCSPISGHRSVSWYQQTPGQGLQFLFEYFSETQRNKGNFPGRFSGRQFSNSRSEMNVSTLELGDSALYLCASSLYGTKETQYFGPGTRLLVL.

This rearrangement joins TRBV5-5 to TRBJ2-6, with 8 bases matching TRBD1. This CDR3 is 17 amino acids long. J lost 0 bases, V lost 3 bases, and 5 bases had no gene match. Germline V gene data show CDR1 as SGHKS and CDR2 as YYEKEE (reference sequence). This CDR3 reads CASSSGTGPSGANVLTF. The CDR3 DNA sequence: TGTGCCAGCAGCTCCGGGACAGGCCCCTCTGGGGCCAACGTCCTGACTTTC.

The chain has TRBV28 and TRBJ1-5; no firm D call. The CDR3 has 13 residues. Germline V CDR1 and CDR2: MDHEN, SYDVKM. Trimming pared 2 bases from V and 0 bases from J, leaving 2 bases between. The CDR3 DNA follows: TGTGCCAGCAGTTTAAGTAGCAATCAGCCCCAGCATTTT. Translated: CASSLSSNQPQHF.

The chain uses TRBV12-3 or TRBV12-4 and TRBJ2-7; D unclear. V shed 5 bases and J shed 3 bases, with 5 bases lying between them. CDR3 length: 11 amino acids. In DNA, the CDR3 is TGTGCCAGCAGTCGGTACTACGAGCAGTACTTC. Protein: CASSRYYEQYF.

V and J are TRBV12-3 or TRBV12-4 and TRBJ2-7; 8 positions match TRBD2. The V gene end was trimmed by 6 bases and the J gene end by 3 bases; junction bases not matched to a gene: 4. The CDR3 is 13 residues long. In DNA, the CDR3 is TGTGCCAGCAGCCAGACTAGCGTCTACGAGCAGTACTTC. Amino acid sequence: CASSQTSVYEQYF.

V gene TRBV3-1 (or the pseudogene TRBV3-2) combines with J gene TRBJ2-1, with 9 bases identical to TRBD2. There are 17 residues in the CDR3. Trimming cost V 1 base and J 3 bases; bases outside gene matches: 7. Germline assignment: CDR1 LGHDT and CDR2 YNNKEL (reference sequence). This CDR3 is CASSQGVSTSGYNEQFF. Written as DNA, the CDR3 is TGTGCCAGCAGCCAAGGCGTCTCGACTAGCGGCTACAATGAGCAGTTCTTC.

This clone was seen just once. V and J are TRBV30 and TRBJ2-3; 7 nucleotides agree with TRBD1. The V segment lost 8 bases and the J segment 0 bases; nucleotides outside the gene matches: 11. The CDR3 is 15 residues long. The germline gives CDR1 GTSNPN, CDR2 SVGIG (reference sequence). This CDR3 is CALSPGQTSTDTQYF. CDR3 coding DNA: TGTGCCCTATCTCCGGGACAGACTAGCACAGATACGCAGTATTTT.

Written as DNA, the CDR3 is TGCGCCAGCAGCCAACGACGGGACACCGGGGGAACGAATGAAAAACTGTTTTTT. This gives the protein CASSQRRDTGGTNEKLFF. This chain joins TRBV4-1 and TRBJ1-4; maybe TRBD1 (6 bases). Germline-derived CDR1 and CDR2 are MGHRA and YSYEKL. This CDR3 has 18 residues. The V gene lost 2 bases and the J gene lost 5 bases, with 21 bases spanning the gap.